This T cell receptor (beta chain) was recovered during a study of Graves' ophthalmopathy and Graves' hyperthyroidism (dated by TCRdb to between 2018 and 2020). Looking at the study overall: Peripheral blood was collected before any treatment was given, at the time of initial diagnosis. The study used signatures of the TCR beta repertoire to tell Graves' ophthalmopathy apart from Graves' hyperthyroidism and to predict which patients would progress to ophthalmopathy. In total, 135 blood samples were TCR-sequenced: around 42 ophthalmopathy, about 75 hyperthyroidism and some 17 hyperthyroidism-to-ophthalmopathy patients. To explore V-J signatures that separate ophthalmopathy from hyperthyroidism, a discovery set of approximately 100 patients was enrolled, consisting of fewer than 45 with ophthalmopathy and some 56 with stable hyperthyroidism. An independent validation cohort was composed of some 19 hyperthyroidism patients and 17 patients who later progressed from hyperthyroidism to ophthalmopathy. T-cell repertoires of thyroid tissue and blood were compared in 5 or 6 hyperthyroidism patients. Following sampling, methimazole starting at 30 mg daily was administered to hyperthyroidism patients, and high-dose intravenous methylprednisolone was administered to ophthalmopathy patients. The roughly 99 discovery patients were divided at random into training and test sets in a 7:3 ratio. Study-level results and caveats: Ophthalmopathy was separated from stable hyperthyroidism by the 13-signature model with about 88% sensitivity and less than 82% specificity in cross-validation and with 80%/75% in the test set. Most expanded thyroid clonotypes with a frequency above 0.001 also appeared in blood, which suggests that blood repertoires may reflect the immune response in the thyroid. Sample size was not statistically predetermined, and group allocation was not concealed from the investigators. In validation, the model predicted ophthalmopathy progression with less than 71% sensitivity and about 73% specificity; 12 predicted patients were CT-confirmed with GO in a median of approximately 6.5 months.

For repertoire sequencing, TCR beta CDR3 regions were amplified from RNA transcripts. A first-round RT-PCR used HTBI primers with the Qiagen OneStep RT-PCR kit, followed by a second-round multiplex PCR, size selection and purification. Sequencing of the libraries was carried out on an Illumina HiSeq2000 in paired-end mode with 100 bp reads. In the source study's methods: SOAPnuke was used to process the reads, throwing out any read that had adapters, had uncalled bases, had a mean Phred below 15, or lacked an exact constant-primer or identifier match. COPE v1.2.5 was used to merge the high-quality paired reads. Clonotypes were defined as unique nucleotide sequences and were aligned to IMGT TRB V, D and J references using MiTCR v1.1. The analysis was limited to V-J combinations with a frequency above 0.0001, which together covered over 98% of repertoires. A TCR clonal expansion and chaos score per V-J combination was defined as the ratio of F50 clonal expansion to chaos observed in the TCRdist matrix. Welch's t-statistics and random forest were used to reduce the features to approximately 13 V-J combinations, which were then used as input to a naive Bayes classifier. Thyroid-blood repertoire similarity was quantified with the Morisita-Horn index. In TCRdb, the public reads were trimmed at Q25 with fastp and aligned with MiXCR, with productive beta chains retained. Merged by CDR3 protein, the rows form single entries marked with the most common genes and DNA. The V and J calls follow TCRdb's processing rather than the paper's. This sample holds hundreds of thousands of distinct CDR3 sequences; around a fifth were observed only once. Roughly 6.9% of the sample goes to the ten largest clones.

This clonotype appeared many times. Its antigen remains undetermined. Base qualities were left out, and no much larger clone turns up one base away. The cysteine opens and the phenylalanine closes a CDR3 of 14 amino acids. Only CDR3 DNA is held: 42 bases, read in frame from base 1. The germline V gene yields SGHRS for CDR1 and YFSETQ for CDR2. V drops 5 bases and J drops 0 bases, leaving 11 bases in between. Hyperthyroidism was considered stable if no progression to ophthalmopathy occurred within 18 months of follow-up. Hyperthyroidism patients were newly diagnosed, were aged 18 to 65 years, and had a disease duration under 2 months. Patients with other autoimmune diseases, uncontrolled infections, pregnancy or lactation were excluded from the study. Clinical symptoms, serum thyroxine, TRAb, thyroid ultrasound and orbital computed tomography formed the basis of the diagnosis. PBMCs were isolated from about 10 ml of fresh peripheral blood by Ficoll-Paque density gradient centrifugation. Trizol reagent was used to extract the total RNA, and its quality was then checked on an Agilent 2100 Bioanalyzer.

The receptor was derived from a woman between 18 and 29 years old with stable Graves' hyperthyroidism. Some clones in this sample may be carry-over from other donors' samples. Donor details come from another sample of the same person, matched by shared clones. The V and J segments used are TRBV5-1 and TRBJ1-1, with the D segment identity uncertain. Sample: peripheral blood. The sequenced DNA: TGCGCCAGCAGGACCCGGACTCTGAACACTGAAGCTTTCTTT. Its translation reads: CASRTRTLNTEAFF.